This TCR beta chain was documented in a study of T cell repertoires in cytomegalovirus infection. Background on the study: Well-studied HLA-B-restricted epitopes and recently identified HLA-C-restricted epitopes of CMV were both used in the study. Through public TCR beta signatures, both CMV infection and matching HLA type were indicated.

Study outcomes and limitations: Cumulative frequency (of public TCR beta family members) identified carriers of CMV plus the relevant HLA. Dominating the ex vivo response were HLA-C-restricted CMV-specific TCR beta clonotypes.

The CDR3 has 14 residues. Looked up from germline, CDR1 is ENHRY and CDR2 is SYGVKD. V shed 6 bases and J 5 bases; nucleotides not matched to a gene: 6. Comments on this clonotype: Its target is not known.

TCRdb fed the reads into MiXCR, producing one record per CDR3 protein. Of some 700,000 distinct CDR3 sequences in the sample, roughly 33% are singletons; the top ten hold 15% to 20%. The TCR sequence derives from a human donor in good health (CMV status not recorded). Some clones in this sample may be carry-over from other donors' samples. The chain has TRBV10-3 and TRBJ1-1, with 10 bases fitting TRBD1. Sequenced material: cultured PBMCs, taken from culture after CMV antigen stimulation. CDR3 DNA: TGTGCCATCAGCGACAGGGGGCCGGGGACTGAAGCTTTCTTT. It is translated as CAISDRGPGTEAFF.